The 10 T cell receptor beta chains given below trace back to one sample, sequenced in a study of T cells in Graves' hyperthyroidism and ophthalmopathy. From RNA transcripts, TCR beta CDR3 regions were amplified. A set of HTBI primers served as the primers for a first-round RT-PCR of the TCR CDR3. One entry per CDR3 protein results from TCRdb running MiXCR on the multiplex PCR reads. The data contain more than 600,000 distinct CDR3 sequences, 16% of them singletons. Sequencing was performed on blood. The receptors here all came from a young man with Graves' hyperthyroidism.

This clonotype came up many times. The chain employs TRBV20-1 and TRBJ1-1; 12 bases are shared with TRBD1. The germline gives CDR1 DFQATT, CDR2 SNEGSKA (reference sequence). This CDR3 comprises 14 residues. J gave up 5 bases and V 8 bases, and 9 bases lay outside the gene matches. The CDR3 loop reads CSHLGDRGPTEAFF. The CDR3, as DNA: TGCAGTCATCTGGGGGACAGGGGGCCAACTGAAGCTTTCTTT.

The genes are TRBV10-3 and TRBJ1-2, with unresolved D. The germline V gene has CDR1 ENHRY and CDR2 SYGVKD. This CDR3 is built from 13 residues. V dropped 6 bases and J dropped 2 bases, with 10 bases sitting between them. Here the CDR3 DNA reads TGTGCCATCAGCGAGATAGGGAACTATGGCTACACCTTC. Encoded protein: CAISEIGNYGYTF.

CDR3 loop: CASSPDTQEQYF. The CDR3 region has the DNA TGTGCCAGCAGCCCGGATACGCAGGAGCAGTACTTC. The V call is TRBV7-9, the J call TRBJ2-7; D not certain. This CDR3 has 12 amino acids. Germline CDR1 SEHNR, CDR2 FQNEAQ (reference sequence). V dropped 5 bases and J dropped 7 bases, with 12 bases sitting between them.

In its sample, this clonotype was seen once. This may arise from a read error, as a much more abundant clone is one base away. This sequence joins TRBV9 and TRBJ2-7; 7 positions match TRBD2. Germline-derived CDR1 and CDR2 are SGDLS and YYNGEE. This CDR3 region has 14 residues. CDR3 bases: TGTGTCAGCAGCGTAGGAGCGGGGACCCACGAGCAGTACTTC. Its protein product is CVSSVGAGTHEQYF.

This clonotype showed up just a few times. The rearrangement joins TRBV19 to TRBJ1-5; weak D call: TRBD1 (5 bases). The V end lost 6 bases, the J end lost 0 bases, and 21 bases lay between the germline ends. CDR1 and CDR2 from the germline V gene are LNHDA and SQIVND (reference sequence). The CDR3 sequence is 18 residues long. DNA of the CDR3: TGTGCCAGTAGGAACACGGGACTCTCAGTCTATAGCAATCAGCCCCAGCATTTT. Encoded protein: CASRNTGLSVYSNQPQHF.

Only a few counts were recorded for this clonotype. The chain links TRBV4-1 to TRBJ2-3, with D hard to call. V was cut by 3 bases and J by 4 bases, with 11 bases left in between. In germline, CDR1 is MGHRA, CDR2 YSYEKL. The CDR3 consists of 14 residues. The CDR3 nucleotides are TGCGCCAGCAGCCAGGGGTTGGAGCCAGATACGCAGTATTTT. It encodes CASSQGLEPDTQYF.

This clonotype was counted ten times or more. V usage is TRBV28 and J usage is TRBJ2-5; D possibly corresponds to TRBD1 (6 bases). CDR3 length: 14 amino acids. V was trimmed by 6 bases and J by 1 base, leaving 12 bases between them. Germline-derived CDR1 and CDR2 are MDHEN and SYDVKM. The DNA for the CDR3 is TGTGCCAGCAGCCTACAGGGAGTCCAAGAGACCCAGTACTTC. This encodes CASSLQGVQETQYF.

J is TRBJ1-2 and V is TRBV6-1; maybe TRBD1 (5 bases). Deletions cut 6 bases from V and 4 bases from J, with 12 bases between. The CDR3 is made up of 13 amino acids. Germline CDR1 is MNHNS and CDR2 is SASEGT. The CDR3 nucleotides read TGTGCCAGCAGCCTCTCGACAGTCTATGGCTACACCTTC. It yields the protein CASSLSTVYGYTF.

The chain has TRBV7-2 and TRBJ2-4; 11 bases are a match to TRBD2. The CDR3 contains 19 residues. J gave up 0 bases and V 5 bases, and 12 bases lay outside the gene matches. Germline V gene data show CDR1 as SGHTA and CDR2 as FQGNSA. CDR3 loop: CASSLLAGVSPLAKNIQYF. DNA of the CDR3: TGTGCCAGCAGCCTACTAGCGGGAGTATCCCCCTTAGCCAAAAACATTCAGTACTTC.

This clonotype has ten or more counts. CDR3 protein: CASRLNRALDGYTF. CDR3 in DNA: TGTGCCAGCAGGCTTAACAGGGCTCTGGATGGCTACACCTTC. This chain uses TRBV12-3 or TRBV12-4 with TRBJ1-2, with D perhaps TRBD1 (6 bases). CDR3 length: 14 residues. V lost 6 bases to trimming and J lost 6 bases, with 17 bases between them.